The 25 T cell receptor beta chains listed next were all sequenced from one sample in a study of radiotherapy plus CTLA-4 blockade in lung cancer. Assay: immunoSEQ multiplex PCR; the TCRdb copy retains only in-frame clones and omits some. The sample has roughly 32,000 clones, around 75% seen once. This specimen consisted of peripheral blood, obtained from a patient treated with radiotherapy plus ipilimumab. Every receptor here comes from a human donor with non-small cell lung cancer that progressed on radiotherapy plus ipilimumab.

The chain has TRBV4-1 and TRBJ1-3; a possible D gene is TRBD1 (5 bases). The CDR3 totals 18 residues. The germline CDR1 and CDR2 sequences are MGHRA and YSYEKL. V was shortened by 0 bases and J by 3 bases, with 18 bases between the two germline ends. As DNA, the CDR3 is TGCGCCAGCAGCCAAGATGCCAGATCGAGGGGTTTTGGAAACACCATATATTTT. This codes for CASSQDARSRGFGNTIYF.

CDR3 loop: CASSVGTGGTGELFF. For the CDR3, the DNA is TGTGCCAGCAGCGTAGGGACAGGGGGCACCGGGGAGCTGTTTTTT. The J gene is TRBJ2-2, the V gene TRBV9; 10 nucleotides align to TRBD1. Unmatched junction bases numbered 0, after V lost 0 bases and J lost 4 bases. Germline CDR1 reads SGDLS; CDR2 reads YYNGEE. The CDR3 has 15 amino acids. The whole variable domain, remainder taken from reference TRBV9 and TRBJ2-2, is DSGVTQTPKHLITATGQRVTLRCSPRSGDLSVYWYQQSLDQGLQFLIQYYNGEERAKGNILERFSAQQFPDLHSELNLSSLELGDSALYFCASSVGTGGTGELFFGEGSRLTVL.

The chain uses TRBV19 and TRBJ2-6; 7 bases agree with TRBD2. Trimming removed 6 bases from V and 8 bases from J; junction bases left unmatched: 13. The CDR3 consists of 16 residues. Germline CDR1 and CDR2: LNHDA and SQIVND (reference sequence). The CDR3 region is CASRRVSVSGTNVLTF. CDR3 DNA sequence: TGTGCCAGTAGAAGGGTTTCCGTGAGCGGGACCAACGTCCTGACTTTC.

CDR3 bases: TGTGCCAGCAGGGGGGACACATACAATGAGCAGTTCTTC. As protein: CASRGDTYNEQFF. This chain connects TRBV2 to TRBJ2-1, with D possibly being TRBD1 (6 bases). The CDR3 loop spans 13 amino acids. V was pared by 6 bases and J by 4 bases, with 10 bases between. Germline CDR1 is SNHLY and CDR2 is FYNNEI.

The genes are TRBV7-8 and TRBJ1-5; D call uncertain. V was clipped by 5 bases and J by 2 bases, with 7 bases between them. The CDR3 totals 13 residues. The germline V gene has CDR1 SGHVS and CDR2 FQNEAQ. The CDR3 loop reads CASSRGGNQPQHF. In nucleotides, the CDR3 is TGTGCCAGCAGCCGGGGTGGCAATCAGCCCCAGCATTTT.

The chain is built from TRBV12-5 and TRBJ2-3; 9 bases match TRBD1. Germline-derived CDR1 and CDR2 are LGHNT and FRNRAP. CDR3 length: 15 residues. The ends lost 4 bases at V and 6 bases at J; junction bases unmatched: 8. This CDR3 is CASGSGQGTFDTQYF. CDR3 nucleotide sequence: TGTGCTAGTGGTTCGGGACAGGGTACTTTTGATACGCAGTATTTT.

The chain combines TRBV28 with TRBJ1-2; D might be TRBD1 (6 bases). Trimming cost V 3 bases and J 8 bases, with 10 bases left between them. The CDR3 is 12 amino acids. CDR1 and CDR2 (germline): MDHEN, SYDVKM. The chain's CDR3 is CASSFAGVGYTF. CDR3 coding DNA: TGTGCCAGCAGTTTCGCAGGGGTCGGCTACACCTTC.

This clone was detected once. The CDR3 sequence: CASRSRDRSIYEQYF. CDR3 nucleotide sequence: TGTGCCAGCAGGTCCCGGGACAGATCTATCTACGAGCAGTACTTC. J is TRBJ2-7 and V is TRBV27; TRBD1 matches at 7 bases. Germline lookup yields CDR1 MNHEY and CDR2 SMNVEV (reference sequence). The trim removed 6 bases at V and 3 bases at J, leaving 11 bases unmatched. The length of the CDR3 is 15 residues.

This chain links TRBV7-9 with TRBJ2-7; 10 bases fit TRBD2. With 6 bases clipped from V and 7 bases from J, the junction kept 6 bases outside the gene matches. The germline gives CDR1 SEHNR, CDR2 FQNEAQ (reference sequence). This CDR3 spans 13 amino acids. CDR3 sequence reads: CASSPRLAGEQYF. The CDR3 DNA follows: TGTGCCAGCAGTCCCCGACTAGCGGGTGAGCAGTACTTC.

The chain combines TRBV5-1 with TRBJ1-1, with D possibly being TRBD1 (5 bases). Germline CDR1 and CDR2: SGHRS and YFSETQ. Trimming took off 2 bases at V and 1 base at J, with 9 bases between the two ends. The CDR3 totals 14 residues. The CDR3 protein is CASSFRDSNTEAFF. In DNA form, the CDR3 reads TGCGCCAGCAGCTTCCGGGACTCGAACACTGAAGCTTTCTTT.

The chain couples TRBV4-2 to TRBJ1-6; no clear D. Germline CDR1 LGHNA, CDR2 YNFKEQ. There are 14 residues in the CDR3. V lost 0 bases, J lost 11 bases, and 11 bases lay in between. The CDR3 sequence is CASSQDAGSPPLHF. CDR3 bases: TGTGCCAGCAGCCAAGATGCGGGGTCTCCACCCCTCCACTTT.

CDR3 residues: CASSLGPGVGYTQYF. The CDR3, as DNA: TGTGCCAGCAGTTTAGGGCCAGGGGTGGGCTATACGCAGTATTTT. V gene TRBV27 combines with J gene TRBJ2-3; TRBD1 is a possible D gene (6 bases). Germline values: CDR1 MNHEY, CDR2 SMNVEV (reference sequence). Trimming removed 2 bases from V and 7 bases from J, with 16 bases in between. The CDR3 covers 15 residues.

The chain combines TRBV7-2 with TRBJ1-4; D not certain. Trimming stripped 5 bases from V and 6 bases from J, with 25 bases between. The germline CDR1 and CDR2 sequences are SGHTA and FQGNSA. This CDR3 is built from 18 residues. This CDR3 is CASSPGVGRRREDEKLFF. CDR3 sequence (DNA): TGTGCCAGCAGCCCCGGGGTGGGAAGGCGACGTGAAGATGAAAAACTGTTTTTT.

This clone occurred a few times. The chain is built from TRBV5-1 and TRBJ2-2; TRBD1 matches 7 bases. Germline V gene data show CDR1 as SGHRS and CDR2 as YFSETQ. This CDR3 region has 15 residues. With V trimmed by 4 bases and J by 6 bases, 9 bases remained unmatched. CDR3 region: CASSPGTVVPGELFF. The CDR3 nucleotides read TGCGCCAGCAGCCCCGGGACAGTGGTGCCCGGGGAGCTGTTTTTT.

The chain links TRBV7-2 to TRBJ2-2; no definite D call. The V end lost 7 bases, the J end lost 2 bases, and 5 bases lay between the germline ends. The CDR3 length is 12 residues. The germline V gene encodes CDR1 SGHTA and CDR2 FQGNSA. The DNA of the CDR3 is TGTGCCAGCACCCTCAACACCGGGGAGCTGTTTTTT. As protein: CASTLNTGELFF.

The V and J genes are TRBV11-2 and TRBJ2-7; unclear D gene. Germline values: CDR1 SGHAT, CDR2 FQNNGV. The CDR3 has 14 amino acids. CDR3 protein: CASLPGPIGDEQYF. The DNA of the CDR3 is TGTGCAAGCTTACCCGGGCCTATAGGTGACGAGCAGTACTTC.

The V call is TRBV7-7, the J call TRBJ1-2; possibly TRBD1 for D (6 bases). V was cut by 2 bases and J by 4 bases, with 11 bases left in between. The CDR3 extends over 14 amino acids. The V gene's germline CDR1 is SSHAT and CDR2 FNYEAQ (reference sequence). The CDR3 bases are TGTGCCAGCAGCTTAAGACAGGACGGCTATGGCTACACCTTC. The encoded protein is CASSLRQDGYGYTF. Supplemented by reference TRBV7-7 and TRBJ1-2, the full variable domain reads GAGVSQSPRYKVTKRGQDVTLRCDPISSHATLYWYQQALGQGPEFLTYFNYEAQPDKSGLPSDRFSAERPEGSISTLTIQRTEQRDSAMYRCASSLRQDGYGYTFGSGTRLTVV.

As DNA, the CDR3 is TGCGCCAGCAGCCCTACACAGGGGGATAACTATGGCTACACCTTC. This translates into CASSPTQGDNYGYTF. J is TRBJ1-2 and V is TRBV4-1; 8 nucleotides align to TRBD1. The trim removed 4 bases at V and 1 base at J, leaving 5 bases unmatched. The germline gives CDR1 MGHRA, CDR2 YSYEKL. The CDR3 is 15 residues long.

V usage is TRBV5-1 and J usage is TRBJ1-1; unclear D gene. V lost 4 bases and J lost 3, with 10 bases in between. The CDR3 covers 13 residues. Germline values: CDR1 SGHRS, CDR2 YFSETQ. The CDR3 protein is CASSTNSDTEAFF. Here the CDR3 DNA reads TGCGCCAGCAGCACGAACAGCGACACTGAAGCTTTCTTT.

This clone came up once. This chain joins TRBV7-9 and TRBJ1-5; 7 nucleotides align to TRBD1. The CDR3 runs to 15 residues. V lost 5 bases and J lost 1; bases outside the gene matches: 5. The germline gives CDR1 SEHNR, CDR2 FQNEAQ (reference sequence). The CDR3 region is CASSRQGVSNQPQHF. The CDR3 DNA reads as TGTGCCAGCAGCCGACAGGGTGTGAGCAATCAGCCCCAGCATTTT.

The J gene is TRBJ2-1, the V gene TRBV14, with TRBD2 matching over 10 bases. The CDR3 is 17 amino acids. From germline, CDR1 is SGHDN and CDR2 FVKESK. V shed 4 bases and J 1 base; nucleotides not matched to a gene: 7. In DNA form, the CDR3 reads TGTGCCAGCAGCCCAAGGCGGACTAGCGGATCCTACAATGAGCAGTTCTTC. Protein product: CASSPRRTSGSYNEQFF.

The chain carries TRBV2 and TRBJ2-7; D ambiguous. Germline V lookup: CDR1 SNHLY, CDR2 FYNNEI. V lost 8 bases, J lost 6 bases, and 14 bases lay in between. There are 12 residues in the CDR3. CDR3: CASDNRSGEQYF. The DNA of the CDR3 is TGTGCCAGCGACAACCGGTCGGGCGAGCAGTACTTC.

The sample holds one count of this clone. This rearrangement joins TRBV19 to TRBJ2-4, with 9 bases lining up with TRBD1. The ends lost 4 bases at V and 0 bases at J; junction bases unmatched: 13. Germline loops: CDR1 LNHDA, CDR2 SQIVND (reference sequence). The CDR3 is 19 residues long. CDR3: CASSRSGTGSFVAKNIQYF. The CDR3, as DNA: TGTGCCAGTAGTAGGAGCGGGACAGGGTCCTTTGTAGCCAAAAACATTCAGTACTTC. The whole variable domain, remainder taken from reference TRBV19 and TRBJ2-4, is DGGITQSPKYLFRKEGQNVTLSCEQNLNHDAMYWYRQDPGQGLRLIYYSQIVNDFQKGDIAEGYSVSREKKESFPLTVTSAQKNPTAFYLCASSRSGTGSFVAKNIQYFGAGTRLSVL.

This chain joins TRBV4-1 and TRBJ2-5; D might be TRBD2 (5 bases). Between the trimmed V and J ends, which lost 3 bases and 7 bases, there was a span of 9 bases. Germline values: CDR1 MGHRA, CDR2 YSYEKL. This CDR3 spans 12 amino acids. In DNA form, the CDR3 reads TGCGCCAGCAGCCACCTCAGCGGGACCCAGTACTTC. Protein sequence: CASSHLSGTQYF.

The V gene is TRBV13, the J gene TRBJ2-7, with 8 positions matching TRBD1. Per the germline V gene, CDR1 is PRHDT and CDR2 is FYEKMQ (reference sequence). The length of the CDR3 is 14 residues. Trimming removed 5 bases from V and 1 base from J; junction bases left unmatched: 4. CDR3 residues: CASSLDRGSYEQYF. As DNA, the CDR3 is TGTGCCAGCAGCCTAGACAGGGGATCCTACGAGCAGTACTTC.